The text below deals with one T cell receptor beta chain. Its target is unknown. The authors ran a second PCR of about 6 to 12 cycles using a sample-barcoded 5' primer and a J-beta primer mix. Unique molecular identifiers of 12 random nucleotides labeled each cDNA. TCRdb fed the 5' RACE reads into MiXCR, producing one record per CDR3 protein. Of over 600,000 distinct CDR3 sequences in the sample, roughly 46% are singletons; the top ten hold roughly 20%. This specimen comes from a study of blood T cells in healthy people across ages. General study points: Significant beta diversity loss was already apparent by age approximately 40, declining roughly linearly.

Germline-derived CDR1 and CDR2 are SGHNT and YYREEE (reference sequence). With 4 bases removed from V and 2 bases from J, the gap between germline ends came to 17 bases. CDR3 length equals 16 residues. This clonotype originated in a man at least 80 years old in good health. The sample consisted of blood. This chain uses TRBV5-4 with TRBJ2-3, with TRBD2 as a possible D gene (6 bases). The CDR3 DNA reads TGTGCCAGCAGCCCGGAAACCGGGACTCACACAGATACGCAGTATTTT. It encodes CASSPETGTHTDTQYF.